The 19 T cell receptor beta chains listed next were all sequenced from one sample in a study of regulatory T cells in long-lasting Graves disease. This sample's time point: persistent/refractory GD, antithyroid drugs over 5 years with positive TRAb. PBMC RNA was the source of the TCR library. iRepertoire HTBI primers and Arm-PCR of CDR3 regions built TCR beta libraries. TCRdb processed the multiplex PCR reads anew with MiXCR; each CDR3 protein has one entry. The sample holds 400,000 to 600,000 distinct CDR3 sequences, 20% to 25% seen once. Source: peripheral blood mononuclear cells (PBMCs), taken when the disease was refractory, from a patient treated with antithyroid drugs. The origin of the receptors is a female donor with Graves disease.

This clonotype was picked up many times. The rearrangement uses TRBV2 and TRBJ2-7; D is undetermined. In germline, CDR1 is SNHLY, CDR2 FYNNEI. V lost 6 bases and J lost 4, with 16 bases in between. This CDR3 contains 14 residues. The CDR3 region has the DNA TGTGCCAGCAGGGACCCGGGTGGGCGTTACGAGCAGTACTTC. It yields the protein CASRDPGGRYEQYF. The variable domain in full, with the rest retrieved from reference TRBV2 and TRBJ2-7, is EPEVTQTPSHQVTQMGQEVILRCVPISNHLYFYWYRQILGQKVEFLVSFYNNEISEKSEIFDDQFSVERPDGSNFTLKIRSTKLEDSAMYFCASRDPGGRYEQYFGPGTRLTVT.

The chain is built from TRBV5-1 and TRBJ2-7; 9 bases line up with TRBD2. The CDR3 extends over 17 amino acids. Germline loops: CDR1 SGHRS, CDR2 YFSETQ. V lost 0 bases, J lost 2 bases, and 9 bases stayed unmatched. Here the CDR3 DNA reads TGCGCCAGCAGCTTGGCCCTACTAGCGGGCATAACCTACGAGCAGTACTTC. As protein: CASSLALLAGITYEQYF.

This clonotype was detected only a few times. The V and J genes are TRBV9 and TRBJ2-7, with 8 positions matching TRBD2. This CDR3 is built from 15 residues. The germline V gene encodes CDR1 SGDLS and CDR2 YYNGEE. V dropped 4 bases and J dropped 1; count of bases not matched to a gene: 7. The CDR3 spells CASSLSGARSYEQYF. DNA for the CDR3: TGTGCCAGCAGCCTTAGCGGGGCGCGTTCCTACGAGCAGTACTTC.

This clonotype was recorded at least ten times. The chain's CDR3 is CASSWHWSYTF. The CDR3 DNA follows: TGTGCCAGCAGTTGGCACTGGAGCTACACCTTC. This chain links TRBV28 with TRBJ1-2; D uncertain. Trimming took off 4 bases at V and 9 bases at J, with 9 bases between the two ends. Germline values: CDR1 MDHEN, CDR2 SYDVKM. This CDR3 has 11 residues.

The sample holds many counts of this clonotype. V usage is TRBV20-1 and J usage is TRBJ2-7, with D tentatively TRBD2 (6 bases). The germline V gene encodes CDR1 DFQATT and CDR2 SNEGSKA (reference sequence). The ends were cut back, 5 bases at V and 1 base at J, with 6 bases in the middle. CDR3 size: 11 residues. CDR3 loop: CSAAGSYEQYF. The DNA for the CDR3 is TGCAGTGCTGCGGGATCCTACGAGCAGTACTTC.

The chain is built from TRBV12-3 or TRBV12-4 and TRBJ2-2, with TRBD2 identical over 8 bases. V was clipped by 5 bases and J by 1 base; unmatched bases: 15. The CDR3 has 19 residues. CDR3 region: CASSGLFAGGRLNTGELFF. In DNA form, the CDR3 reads TGTGCCAGCAGTGGACTTTTTGCGGGAGGTAGATTGAACACCGGGGAGCTGTTTTTT.

CDR3 in amino acids: CASSFDFSGSPLHF. CDR3 DNA: TGTGCCAGCAGCTTTGATTTCTCAGGATCACCCCTCCACTTT. The chain couples TRBV5-6 to TRBJ1-6; no definite D call. Trimming pared 2 bases from V and 10 bases from J, leaving 13 bases between. The CDR3 consists of 14 residues. CDR1 is SGHDT, CDR2 YYEEEE, per germline.

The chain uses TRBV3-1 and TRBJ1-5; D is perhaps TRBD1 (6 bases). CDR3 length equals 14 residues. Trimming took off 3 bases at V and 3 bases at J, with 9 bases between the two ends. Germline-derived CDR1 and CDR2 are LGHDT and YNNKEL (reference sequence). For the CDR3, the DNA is TGTGCCAGCAGCCACAACAGGGCCAATCAGCCCCAGCATTTT. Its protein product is CASSHNRANQPQHF.

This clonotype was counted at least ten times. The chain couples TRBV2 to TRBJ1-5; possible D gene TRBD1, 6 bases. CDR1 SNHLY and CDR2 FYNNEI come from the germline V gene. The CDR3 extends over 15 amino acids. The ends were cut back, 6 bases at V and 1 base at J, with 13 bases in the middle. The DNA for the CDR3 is TGTGCCAGCAGCCGGGACACGGAGAGCAATCAGCCCCAGCATTTT. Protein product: CASSRDTESNQPQHF. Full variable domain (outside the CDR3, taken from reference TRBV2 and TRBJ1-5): EPEVTQTPSHQVTQMGQEVILRCVPISNHLYFYWYRQILGQKVEFLVSFYNNEISEKSEIFDDQFSVERPDGSNFTLKIRSTKLEDSAMYFCASSRDTESNQPQHFGDGTRLSIL.

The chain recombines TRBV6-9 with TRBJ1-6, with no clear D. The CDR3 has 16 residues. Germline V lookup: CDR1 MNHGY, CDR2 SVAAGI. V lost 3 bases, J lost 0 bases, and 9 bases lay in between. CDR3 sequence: CASSYSKLSYNSPLHF. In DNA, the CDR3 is TGTGCCAGCAGTTACTCGAAGCTCTCCTATAATTCACCCCTCCACTTT.

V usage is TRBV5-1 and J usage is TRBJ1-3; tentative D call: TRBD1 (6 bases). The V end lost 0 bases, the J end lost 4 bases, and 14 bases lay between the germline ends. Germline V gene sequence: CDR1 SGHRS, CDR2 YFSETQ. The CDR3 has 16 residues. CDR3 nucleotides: TGCGCCAGCAGCTTGGGGCCGACAGGTGCCGGAAACACCATATATTTT. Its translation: CASSLGPTGAGNTIYF.

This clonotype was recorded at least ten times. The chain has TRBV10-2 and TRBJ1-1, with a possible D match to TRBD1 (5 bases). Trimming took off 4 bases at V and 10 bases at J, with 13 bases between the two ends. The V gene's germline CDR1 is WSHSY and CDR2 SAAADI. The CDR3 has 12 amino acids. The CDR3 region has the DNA TGCGCCAGCAGTGCGTTAGGGGCAGGAGCTTTCTTT. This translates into CASSALGAGAFF.

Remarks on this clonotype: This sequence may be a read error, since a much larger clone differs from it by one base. For the CDR3, the DNA is TGTACCAGCAGCGCCGAATACCAGGGCCGTACGCAGCCCCAGCATTTT. Its translation is CTSSAEYQGRTQPQHF. This rearrangement joins TRBV7-9 to TRBJ1-5, with a possible D match to TRBD1 (5 bases). CDR1 SEHNR and CDR2 FQNEAQ come from the germline V gene (reference sequence). This CDR3 has 16 amino acids.

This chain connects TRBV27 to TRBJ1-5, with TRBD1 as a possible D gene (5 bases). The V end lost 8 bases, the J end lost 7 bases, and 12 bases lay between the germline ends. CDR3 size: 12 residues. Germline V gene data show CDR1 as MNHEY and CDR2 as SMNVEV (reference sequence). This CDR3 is CASAGFRQPQHF. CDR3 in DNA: TGTGCCAGCGCAGGGTTTAGACAGCCCCAGCATTTT.

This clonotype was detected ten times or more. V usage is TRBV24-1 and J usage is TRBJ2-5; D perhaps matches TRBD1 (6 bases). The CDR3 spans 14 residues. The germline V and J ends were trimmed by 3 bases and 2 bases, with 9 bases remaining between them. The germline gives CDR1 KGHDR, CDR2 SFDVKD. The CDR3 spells CATSDPQGQETQYF. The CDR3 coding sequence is TGTGCCACCAGTGATCCCCAGGGGCAAGAGACCCAGTACTTC.

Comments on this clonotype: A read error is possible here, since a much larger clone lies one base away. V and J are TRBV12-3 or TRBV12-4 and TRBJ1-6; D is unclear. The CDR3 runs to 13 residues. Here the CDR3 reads CASSLGEASPPHF. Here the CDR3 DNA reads TGTGCCAGCAGTTTAGGGGAGGCTTCACCCCCCCACTTT.

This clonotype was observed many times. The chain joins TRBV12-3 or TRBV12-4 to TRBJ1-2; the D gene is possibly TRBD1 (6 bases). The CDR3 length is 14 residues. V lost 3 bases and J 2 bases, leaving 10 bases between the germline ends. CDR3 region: CASSFETGNYGYTF. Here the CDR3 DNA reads TGTGCCAGCAGTTTTGAAACAGGGAACTATGGCTACACCTTC.

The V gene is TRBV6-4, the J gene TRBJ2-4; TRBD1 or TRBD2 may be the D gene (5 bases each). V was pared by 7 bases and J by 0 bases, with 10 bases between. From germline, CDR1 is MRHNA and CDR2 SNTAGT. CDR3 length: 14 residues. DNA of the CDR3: TGTGCCAGCACAGCCGGGGCAGCCAAAAACATTCAGTACTTC. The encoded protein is CASTAGAAKNIQYF.

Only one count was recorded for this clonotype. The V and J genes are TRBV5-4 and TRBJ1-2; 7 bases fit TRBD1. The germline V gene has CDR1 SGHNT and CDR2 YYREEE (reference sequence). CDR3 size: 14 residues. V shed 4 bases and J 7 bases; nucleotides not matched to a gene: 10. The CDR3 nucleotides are TGTGCCAGCAGCCGTACAGGGGAGGCGGGTGGCTACACCTTC. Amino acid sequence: CASSRTGEAGGYTF.